The TCR beta chain described here comes from a study of a mutant IDH1 vaccine in newly diagnosed glioma. This sample's time point: week 11, during vaccination. Vaccinated patients received 300 ug of mutant IDH1 20-mer peptide per dose, with topical imiquimod. Only in-frame clones appear in the TCRdb table, and some are missing; sequencing was by immunoSEQ multiplex PCR. The sample consists of roughly 120,000 clones, about four fifths of them appearing once. This clone was recorded only once. Antigen unknown. Trimming cost V 5 bases and J 2 bases, with 11 bases left between them. Germline V gene data show CDR1 as SQVTM and CDR2 as ANQGSEA. There are 13 residues in the CDR3.

The rearrangement uses TRBV29-1 and TRBJ2-3; D possibly corresponds to TRBD1 (6 bases). This receptor was identified in a man in his forties with glioma. Specimen: PBMCs, collected from a glioma patient whose treatment included an IDH1 peptide vaccine. CDR3 sequence: CSVPGEFTDTQYF. CDR3 in DNA: TGCAGCGTTCCAGGGGAATTCACAGATACGCAGTATTTT.